This record concerns one T cell receptor (beta chain) sequence. The sample originates from a study of blood T cell repertoires in COVID-19. Per the study methods: It was from reference gene primer amplification that nucleated cell counts were estimated. This table comes from immunoSEQ multiplex PCR, and its TCRdb copy is limited to in-frame clones, with some not included. That table furnishes V, J and clone size, whereas the DNA furnished D and trimming. This sample yields around 450,000 clones, of which approximately 86% are seen a single time; about 0.65% belongs to the top ten. V lost 4 bases to trimming and J lost 0 bases; unmatched junction nucleotides: 4. Per the germline V gene, CDR1 is GTSNPN and CDR2 is SVGIG (reference sequence). The CDR3 is 14 amino acids. This study enrolled people aged about 18 to 95 from under 25 US geographic areas.

V is TRBV30 and J is TRBJ1-2; 8 nucleotides match TRBD1. The receptor comes from a woman aged 18 to 35 who had recovered from COVID-19. What was sequenced was PBMCs or T cells enriched from blood (not recorded which). CDR3 region: CAWNPDRANYGYTF. The CDR3 nucleotides are TGTGCCTGGAACCCGGACAGGGCTAACTATGGCTACACCTTC.